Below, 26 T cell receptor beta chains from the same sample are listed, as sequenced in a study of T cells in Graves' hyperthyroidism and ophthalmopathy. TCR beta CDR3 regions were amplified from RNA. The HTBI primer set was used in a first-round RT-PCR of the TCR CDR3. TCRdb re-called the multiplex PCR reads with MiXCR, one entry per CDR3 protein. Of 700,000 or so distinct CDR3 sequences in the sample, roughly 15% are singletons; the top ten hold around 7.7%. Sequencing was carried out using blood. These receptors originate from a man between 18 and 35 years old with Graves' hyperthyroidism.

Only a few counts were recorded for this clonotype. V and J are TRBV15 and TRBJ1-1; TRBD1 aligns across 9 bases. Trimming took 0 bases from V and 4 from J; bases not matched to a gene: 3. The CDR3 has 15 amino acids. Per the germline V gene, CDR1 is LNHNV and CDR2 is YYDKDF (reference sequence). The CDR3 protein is CATSRDKTGGTEAFF. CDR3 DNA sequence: TGTGCCACCAGCAGAGATAAGACAGGGGGCACTGAAGCTTTCTTT.

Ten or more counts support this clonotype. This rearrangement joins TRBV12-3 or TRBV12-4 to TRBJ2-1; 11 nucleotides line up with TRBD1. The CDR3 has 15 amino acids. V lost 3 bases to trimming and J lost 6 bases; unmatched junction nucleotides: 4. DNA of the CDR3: TGTGCCAGCAGTTTGTGGACAGGGGGCTCCAATGAGCAGTTCTTC. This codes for CASSLWTGGSNEQFF.

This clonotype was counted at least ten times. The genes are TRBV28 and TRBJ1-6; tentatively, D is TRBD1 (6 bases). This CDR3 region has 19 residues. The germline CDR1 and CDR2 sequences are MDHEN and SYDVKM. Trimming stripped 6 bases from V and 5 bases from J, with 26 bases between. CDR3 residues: CASRGVGGAQWINNSPLHF. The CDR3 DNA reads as TGTGCCAGCAGGGGGGTGGGGGGCGCCCAATGGATCAATAATTCACCCCTCCACTTT. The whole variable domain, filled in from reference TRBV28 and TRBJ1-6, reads DVKVTQSSRYLVKRTGEKVFLECVQDMDHENMFWYRQDPGLGLRLIYFSYDVKMKEKGDIPEGYSVSREKKERFSLILESASTNQTSMYLCASRGVGGAQWINNSPLHFGNGTRLTVT.

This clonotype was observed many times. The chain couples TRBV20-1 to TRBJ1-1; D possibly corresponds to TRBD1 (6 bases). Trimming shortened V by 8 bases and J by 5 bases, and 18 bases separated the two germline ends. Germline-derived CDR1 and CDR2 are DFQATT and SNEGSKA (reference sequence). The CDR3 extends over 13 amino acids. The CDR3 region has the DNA TGCAGTTTAGCCCCGGGGGCGCGGACTGAAGCTTTCTTT. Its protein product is CSLAPGARTEAFF.

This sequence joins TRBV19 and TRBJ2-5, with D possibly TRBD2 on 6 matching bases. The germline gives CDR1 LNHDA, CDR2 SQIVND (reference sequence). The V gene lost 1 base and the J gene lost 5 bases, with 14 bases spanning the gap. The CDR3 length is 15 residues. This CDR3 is CASSIGSGSGETQYF. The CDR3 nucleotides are TGTGCCAGTAGTATAGGAAGCGGGTCTGGGGAGACCCAGTACTTC.

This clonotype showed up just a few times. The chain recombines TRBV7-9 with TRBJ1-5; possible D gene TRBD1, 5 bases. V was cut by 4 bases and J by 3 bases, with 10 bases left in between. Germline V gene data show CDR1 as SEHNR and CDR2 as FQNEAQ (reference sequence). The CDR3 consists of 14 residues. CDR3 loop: CASSWGGNNQPQHF. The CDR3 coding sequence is TGTGCCAGCAGCTGGGGGGGGAACAATCAGCCCCAGCATTTT.

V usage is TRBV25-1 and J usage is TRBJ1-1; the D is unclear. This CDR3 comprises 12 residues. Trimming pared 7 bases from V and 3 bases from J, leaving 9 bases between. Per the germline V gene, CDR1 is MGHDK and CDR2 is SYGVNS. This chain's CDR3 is CASMGSYTEAFF. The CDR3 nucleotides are TGTGCCAGCATGGGATCCTACACTGAAGCTTTCTTT. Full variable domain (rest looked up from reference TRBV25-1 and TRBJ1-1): EADIYQTPRYLVIGTGKKITLECSQTMGHDKMYWYQQDPGMELHLIHYSYGVNSTEKGDLSSESTVSRIRTEHFPLTLESARPSHTSQYLCASMGSYTEAFFGQGTRLTVV.

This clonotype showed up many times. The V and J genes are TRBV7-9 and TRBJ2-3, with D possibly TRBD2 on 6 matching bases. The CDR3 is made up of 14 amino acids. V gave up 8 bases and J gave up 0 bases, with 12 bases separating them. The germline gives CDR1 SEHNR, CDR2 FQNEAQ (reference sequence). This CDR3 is CASPPGTSTDTQYF. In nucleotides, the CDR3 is TGTGCCAGCCCGCCCGGGACTAGCACAGATACGCAGTATTTT.

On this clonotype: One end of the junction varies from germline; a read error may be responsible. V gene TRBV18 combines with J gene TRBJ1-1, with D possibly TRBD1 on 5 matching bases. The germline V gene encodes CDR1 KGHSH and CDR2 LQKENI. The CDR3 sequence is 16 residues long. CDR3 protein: CASSPRGGTKNTEASF. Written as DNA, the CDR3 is TGTGCCAGCTCACCACGGGGCGGGACCAAGAACACTGAAGCTTCCTTT.

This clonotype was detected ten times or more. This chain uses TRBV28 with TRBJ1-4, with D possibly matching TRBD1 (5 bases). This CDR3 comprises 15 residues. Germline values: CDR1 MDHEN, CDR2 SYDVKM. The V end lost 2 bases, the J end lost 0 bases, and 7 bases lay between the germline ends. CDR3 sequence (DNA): TGTGCCAGCAGTTTAGGGGGGTCAACTAATGAAAAACTGTTTTTT. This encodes CASSLGGSTNEKLFF.

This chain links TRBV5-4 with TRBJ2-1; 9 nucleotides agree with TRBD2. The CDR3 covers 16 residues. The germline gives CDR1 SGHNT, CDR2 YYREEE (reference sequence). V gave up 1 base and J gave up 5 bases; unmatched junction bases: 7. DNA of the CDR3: TGTGCCAGCAGCTTGTCCGCTAGCGGGGAAGACAATGAGCAGTTCTTC. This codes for CASSLSASGEDNEQFF.

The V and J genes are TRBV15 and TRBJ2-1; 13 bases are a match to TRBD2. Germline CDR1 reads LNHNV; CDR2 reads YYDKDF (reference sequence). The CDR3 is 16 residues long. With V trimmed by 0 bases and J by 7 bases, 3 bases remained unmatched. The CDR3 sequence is CATSRDRTSGSNEQFF. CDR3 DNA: TGTGCCACCAGCAGAGATAGGACTAGCGGGAGTAATGAGCAGTTCTTC.

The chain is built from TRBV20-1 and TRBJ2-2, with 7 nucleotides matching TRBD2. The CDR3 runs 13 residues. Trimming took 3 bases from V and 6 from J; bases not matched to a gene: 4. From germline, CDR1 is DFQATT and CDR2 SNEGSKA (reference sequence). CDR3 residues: CSASGGRAGELFF. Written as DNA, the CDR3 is TGCAGTGCTAGCGGCGGGAGAGCCGGGGAGCTGTTTTTT.

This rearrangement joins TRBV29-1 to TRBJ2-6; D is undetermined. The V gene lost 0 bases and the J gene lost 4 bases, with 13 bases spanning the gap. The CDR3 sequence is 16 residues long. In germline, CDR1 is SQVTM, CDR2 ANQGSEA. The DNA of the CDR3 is TGCAGCGTTGAAGATTCACCGATTGGGGGGGCCAACGTCCTGACTTTC. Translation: CSVEDSPIGGANVLTF.

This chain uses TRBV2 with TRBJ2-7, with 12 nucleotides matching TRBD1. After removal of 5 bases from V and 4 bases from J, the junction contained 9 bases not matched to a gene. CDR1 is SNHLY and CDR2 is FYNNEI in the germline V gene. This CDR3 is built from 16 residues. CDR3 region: CASSSGTGGALYEQYF. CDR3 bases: TGTGCCAGCAGTTCCGGGACAGGGGGCGCTTTATACGAGCAGTACTTC.

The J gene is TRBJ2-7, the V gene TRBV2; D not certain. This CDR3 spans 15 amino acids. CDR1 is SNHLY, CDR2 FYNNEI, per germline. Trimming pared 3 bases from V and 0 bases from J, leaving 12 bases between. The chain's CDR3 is CASSEFPLSSYEQYF. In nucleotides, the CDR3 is TGTGCCAGCAGTGAGTTTCCTCTGAGCTCCTACGAGCAGTACTTC.

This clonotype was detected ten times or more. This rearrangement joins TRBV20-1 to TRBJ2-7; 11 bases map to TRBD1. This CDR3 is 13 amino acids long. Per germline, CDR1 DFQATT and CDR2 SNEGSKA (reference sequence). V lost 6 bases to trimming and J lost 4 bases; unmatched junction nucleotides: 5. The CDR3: CSARTGGRYEQYF. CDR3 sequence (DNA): TGCAGTGCGCGGACAGGGGGCAGGTACGAGCAGTACTTC.

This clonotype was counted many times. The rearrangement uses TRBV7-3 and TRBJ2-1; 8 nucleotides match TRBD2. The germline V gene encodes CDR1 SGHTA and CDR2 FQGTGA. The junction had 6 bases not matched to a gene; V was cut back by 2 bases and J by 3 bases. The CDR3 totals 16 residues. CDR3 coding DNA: TGTGCCAGCAGCTTATTGGCGACTAGCGACTACAATGAGCAGTTCTTC. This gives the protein CASSLLATSDYNEQFF.

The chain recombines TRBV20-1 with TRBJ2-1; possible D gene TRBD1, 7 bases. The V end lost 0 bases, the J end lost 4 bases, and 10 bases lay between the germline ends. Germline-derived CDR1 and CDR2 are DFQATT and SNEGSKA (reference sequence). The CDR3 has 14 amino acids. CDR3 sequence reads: CSARDAGGYNEQFF. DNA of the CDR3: TGCAGTGCTAGAGATGCAGGGGGGTACAATGAGCAGTTCTTC.

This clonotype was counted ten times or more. CDR3 DNA sequence: TGTGCCAGCAGCTTAGATGGAGATACGCAGTATTTT. Translating gives CASSLDGDTQYF. V usage is TRBV7-8 and J usage is TRBJ2-3; D uncertain. The CDR3 sequence is 12 residues long. V dropped 1 base and J dropped 5 bases, with 4 bases sitting between them. Germline V gene data show CDR1 as SGHVS and CDR2 as FQNEAQ.

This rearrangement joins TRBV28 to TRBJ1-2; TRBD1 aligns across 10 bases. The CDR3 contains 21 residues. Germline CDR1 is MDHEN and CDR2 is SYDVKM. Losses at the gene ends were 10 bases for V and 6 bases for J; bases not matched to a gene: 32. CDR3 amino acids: CATNSLKHPYTPTGGNDGYTF. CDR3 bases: TGTGCCACCAACAGTTTAAAGCACCCGTACACCCCGACAGGGGGCAACGATGGCTACACCTTC.

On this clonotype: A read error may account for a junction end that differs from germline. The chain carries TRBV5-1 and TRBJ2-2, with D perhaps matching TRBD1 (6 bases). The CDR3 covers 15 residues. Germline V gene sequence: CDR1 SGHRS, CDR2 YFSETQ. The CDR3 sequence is CTSSSSGVNAGELFF. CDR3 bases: TGCACCAGCAGCTCTTCAGGGGTCAACGCCGGGGAGCTGTTTTTT.

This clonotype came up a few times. Here the CDR3 DNA reads TGTGCCTGGAGTGGACATTTAGCCAAAAACATTCAGTACTTC. Protein sequence: CAWSGHLAKNIQYF. The chain employs TRBV30 and TRBJ2-4; D is undetermined. This CDR3 comprises 14 residues. Germline V gene lookup returns CDR1 GTSNPN and CDR2 SVGIG (reference sequence). Trimming shortened V by 1 base and J by 0 bases, and 7 bases separated the two germline ends.

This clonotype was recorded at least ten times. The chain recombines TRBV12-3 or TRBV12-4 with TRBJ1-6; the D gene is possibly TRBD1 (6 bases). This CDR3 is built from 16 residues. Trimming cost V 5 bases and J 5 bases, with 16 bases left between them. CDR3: CASSPSGDFNNSPLHF. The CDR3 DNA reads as TGTGCCAGCAGTCCTTCAGGGGACTTCAATAATTCACCCCTCCACTTT.

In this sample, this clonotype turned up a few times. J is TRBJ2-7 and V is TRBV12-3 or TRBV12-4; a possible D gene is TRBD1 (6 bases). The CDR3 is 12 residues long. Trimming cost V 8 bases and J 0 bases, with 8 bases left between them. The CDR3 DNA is TGTGCCAGCGGGGGCTTCTCCTACGAGCAGTACTTC. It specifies CASGGFSYEQYF.

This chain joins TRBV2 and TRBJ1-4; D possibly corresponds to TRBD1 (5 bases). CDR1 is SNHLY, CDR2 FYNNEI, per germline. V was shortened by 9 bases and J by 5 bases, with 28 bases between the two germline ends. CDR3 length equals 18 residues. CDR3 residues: CASKWHSDALGGNEKLFF. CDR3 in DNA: TGTGCCAGTAAATGGCATTCCGACGCGCTGGGGGGAAATGAAAAACTGTTTTTT. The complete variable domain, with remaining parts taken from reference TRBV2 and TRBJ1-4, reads EPEVTQTPSHQVTQMGQEVILRCVPISNHLYFYWYRQILGQKVEFLVSFYNNEISEKSEIFDDQFSVERPDGSNFTLKIRSTKLEDSAMYFCASKWHSDALGGNEKLFFGSGTQLSVL.